These T cell receptor beta chains were read from a single sample in a study of blood T cell repertoires in COVID-19. The assay was immunoSEQ multiplex PCR, and TCRdb's table has in-frame clones only and misses some. This repertoire shows 380,000 or so clones, 80% to 90% found once; its top ten account for under 1.5%. The sequenced sample consisted of PBMCs or T cells enriched from blood (not recorded which). These receptors all stem from a man younger than 40 who had recovered from COVID-19. CDR3s include the opening cysteine and the closing phenylalanine or tryptophan. A D gene is named only where the DNA matches it firmly. The listing skips clone size in some rows; elsewhere it reads once, few, many or a size class.

cdr3_nt cdr3_aa v_call clone_size j_call d_call
TGCGCCAGCAGCTTGGCCCAGGGGACGGCTTTCTTT CASSLAQGTAFF TRBV5-1 NA TRBJ1-1 NA
TGTGCCAGTGCCCAGGGTTTCTATGGCTACACCTTC CASAQGFYGYTF TRBV28 NA TRBJ1-2 NA
TGTGCCAGCAGCGGTAGTTTCAATCAGCCCCAGCATTTT CASSGSFNQPQHF TRBV6-2/TRBV6-3 NA TRBJ1-5 NA
TGTGCCACCCGGTCACCTGGAAACACCATATATTTT CATRSPGNTIYF TRBV15 NA TRBJ1-3 NA
TGCGCCAGCAGCCAGGGACTAGCGGAAGAGACCCAGTACTTC CASSQGLAEETQYF TRBV5-1 NA TRBJ2-5 TRBD2
TGTGCCAGCAGCGTATGGACTAGCGGGGGCCAAGAGACCCAGTACTTC CASSVWTSGGQETQYF TRBV9 NA TRBJ2-5 TRBD2
TGTGCCAGCAGCTTAGGATCCGCGGAGGCCAGCTTCTTT CASSLGSAEASFF TRBV7-6 NA TRBJ1-1 NA
TGCAGTGCTAGTTTATGGGGCGCGAAAGGAAACACCATATATTTT CSASLWGAKGNTIYF TRBV20-1 NA TRBJ1-3 NA
TGTGCCAGCAGTTCTACACAGAATTCACCCCTCCACTTT CASSSTQNSPLHF TRBV6-2/TRBV6-3 NA TRBJ1-6 NA
TGTGCCAGCAGTTTAAATGACAACGAGCAGTACTTC CASSLNDNEQYF TRBV28 NA TRBJ2-7 NA
TGTGCCAGCAGCCAAGGTCCACAGGGGGGGGAAAAACTGTTTTTT CASSQGPQGGEKLFF TRBV3-1/TRBV3-2 NA TRBJ1-4 TRBD1
TGTGCCAGCAGCCGACACCCCGGGACAGGGGCCTCTAATTCACCCCTCCACTTT CASSRHPGTGASNSPLHF TRBV14 NA TRBJ1-6 TRBD1
TGCGCCAGCAGGAGACAGGGAACGAACACTGAAGCTTTCTTT CASRRQGTNTEAFF TRBV5-1 NA TRBJ1-1 TRBD1
TGTGCCAGCAGCCCGAGACAGGACTCCTACGAGCAGTACTTC CASSPRQDSYEQYF TRBV9 NA TRBJ2-7 NA
TGTGCAAGTCGAGCAGGGGGGACTGAAAATCAGCCCCAGCATTTT CASRAGGTENQPQHF TRBV12-2 NA TRBJ1-5 NA
TGCGCCAGCAGTGAGTTGGCAGGGAACGACCAGGACTACACCTTC CASSELAGNDQDYTF TRBV10-2 NA TRBJ1-2 NA
TGTGCCAGCAGCCCCGGGGGGGCTCGGAGGACCCAGTACTTC CASSPGGARRTQYF TRBV3-1/TRBV3-2 NA TRBJ2-5 TRBD2
TGTGCCAGCAGCCCGGGGGGACAAAAGTTCTTC CASSPGGQKFF TRBV7-2 NA TRBJ2-1 NA
TGTGCCAGCAGCCACCGTGATCCAGGGGAAAAACTGTTTTTT CASSHRDPGEKLFF TRBV7-9 few TRBJ1-4 NA
TGTGCCTGGAGTGGGCCCCTGGTATTTAGCAATCAGCCCCAGCATTTT CAWSGPLVFSNQPQHF TRBV30 NA TRBJ1-5 NA
TGTGCCTGGAGTGTGACGAGGTCTGAAGCTTTCTTT CAWSVTRSEAFF TRBV30 NA TRBJ1-1 NA
TGTGCCACCAGTGATCCAGGACAGGGGGCTAGCACAGATACGCAGTATTTT CATSDPGQGASTDTQYF TRBV24-1 once TRBJ2-3 TRBD1
TGTGCCAGCAGCCAACCAGCGGGGGCTCAAGAGACCCAGTACTTC CASSQPAGAQETQYF TRBV3-1/TRBV3-2 NA TRBJ2-5 TRBD2
TGTGCCAGCAGTGTTTCCCACCAGGTGCAGACCCAGTACTTC CASSVSHQVQTQYF TRBV2 NA TRBJ2-5 NA
TGTGCCTGGGGCCGGGACAGGGTTATCTTC CAWGRDRVIF TRBV30 once TRBJ2-1 TRBD1
TGTGCCAGTAGTAGATTAGGACAGGGGACGGAACAGCCCCAGCATTTT CASSRLGQGTEQPQHF TRBV19 NA TRBJ1-5 TRBD1
TGTGCCAGCAGGGCGTGGGCGAACACTGAAGCTTTCTTT CASRAWANTEAFF TRBV2 NA TRBJ1-1 NA
TGTGCCAGCAGCCGTCCTAAAGCGACCGAACAGGGAAGGACTGAAGCTTTCTTT CASSRPKATEQGRTEAFF TRBV7-9 NA TRBJ1-1 NA
TGTGCCAGCAGGCAGTACGAAAAGAACACTGAAGCTTTCTTT CASRQYEKNTEAFF TRBV6-5 NA TRBJ1-1 NA
TGTGCCAGCAGCGTGACACAGACAACCGAGCTGTTTTTT CASSVTQTTELFF TRBV11-2 NA TRBJ2-2 NA
TGTGCCAGCTTCCGGGACAGGGCTGATACGCAGTATTTT CASFRDRADTQYF TRBV18 NA TRBJ2-3 TRBD1
TGTGCTAGTGGTTTGGGGCCGCGTGCGGGCAGCTTAAGGAATCAGCCCCAGCATTTT CASGLGPRAGSLRNQPQHF TRBV12-5 NA TRBJ1-5 NA
TGTGCCAGCAGCCCCGGTGGGGGCCTTAAAGAGACCCAGTACTTC CASSPGGGLKETQYF TRBV5-4 NA TRBJ2-5 NA
TGTGCCAGCAGCGCACACCAGGGGGCAGAGTATGGCTACACCTTC CASSAHQGAEYGYTF TRBV7-2 NA TRBJ1-2 TRBD1
TGTGCCAGCAGTGAATCCGTAATCTCTGGAAACACCATATATTTT CASSESVISGNTIYF TRBV25-1 NA TRBJ1-3 NA
TGTGCCAGTAGTATAGGAGGCAGCGGGGGGTTGAATGAGCAGTTCTTC CASSIGGSGGLNEQFF TRBV19 NA TRBJ2-1 TRBD2
TGTGCCACCAGTGAGACAGGGCATGAGCAGTTCTTC CATSETGHEQFF TRBV24-1 NA TRBJ2-1 TRBD1
TGTGCCAGTATCCCTTGGGGCGGAAACTATGGCTACACCTTC CASIPWGGNYGYTF TRBV19 NA TRBJ1-2 NA